The 5 T cell receptor beta chains listed next were all sequenced from one sample in a study of blood T cell repertoires in COVID-19. TCRdb keeps only in-frame clones here, not all; method: immunoSEQ multiplex PCR. The data hold about 86,000 clones, with roughly 84% observed a single time. The sequenced sample consisted of peripheral blood. Source of these receptors: a woman of 80 years or more with active or convalescent COVID-19.

This clone was recorded only once. The V gene is TRBV20-1, the J gene TRBJ1-2; D ambiguous. The CDR3 sequence is 10 residues long. Trimming removed 3 bases at V and 8 bases at J, with 7 bases between. CDR1 and CDR2 from the germline V gene are DFQATT and SNEGSKA (reference sequence). The chain's CDR3 is CSASLNGYTF. CDR3 sequence (DNA): TGCAGTGCTAGTCTAAACGGCTACACCTTC.

The V call is TRBV6-5, the J call TRBJ1-2; D gene uncertain. The CDR3 runs 13 residues. Trimming took 7 bases from V and 2 from J, leaving 11 bases between them. CDR1 is MNHEY and CDR2 is SVGAGI in the germline V gene. DNA for the CDR3: TGTGCCAGCACTAAGACACCAAACTATGGCTACACCTTC. Amino acids: CASTKTPNYGYTF.

J is TRBJ1-5 and V is TRBV2, with D perhaps matching TRBD1 (5 bases). V was cut by 4 bases and J by 3 bases, with 13 bases left in between. This CDR3 is 15 amino acids long. CDR1 SNHLY and CDR2 FYNNEI come from the germline V gene. CDR3 loop: CASSGQGSPNQPQHF. The CDR3 bases are TGTGCCAGCAGTGGTCAGGGATCCCCCAATCAGCCCCAGCATTTT.

This clone was seen a few times. The V call is TRBV19, the J call TRBJ2-2; D is unresolved. V dropped 10 bases and J dropped 0 bases, with 15 bases sitting between them. The CDR3 sequence is 15 residues long. Germline values: CDR1 LNHDA, CDR2 SQIVND (reference sequence). For the CDR3, the DNA is TGTGCCACCGAGCCGGCGGTGACGAACACCGGGGAGCTGTTTTTT. Amino acids: CATEPAVTNTGELFF.

The chain couples TRBV14 to TRBJ1-3, with D possibly being TRBD1 (6 bases). V was pared by 4 bases and J by 0 bases, with 13 bases between. CDR3 length: 16 amino acids. Germline CDR1 reads SGHDN; CDR2 reads FVKESK. CDR3 sequence (DNA): TGTGCCAGCAGCCCCGGTACAGGGTACTCTGGAAACACCATATATTTT. This sequence encodes CASSPGTGYSGNTIYF.